This T cell receptor beta chain was identified in a study of blood T cell repertoires in COVID-19. Study in general: The United States, Italy and Spain supplied acute and convalescent COVID-19 samples.

Per the study methods: Amplification of reference gene primers provided the estimated nucleated cell counts. Some clones are missing from TCRdb's copy, which holds only in-frame ones; the method was immunoSEQ multiplex PCR. The V and J calls and clone size come from that table; D and trimming were worked out from the DNA. The table records around 200,000 clones, about 86% of them present only once. The germline gives CDR1 LNHDA, CDR2 SQIVND (reference sequence). This CDR3 is built from 14 residues. The ends lost 5 bases at V and 7 bases at J; junction bases unmatched: 3. Material for sequencing was peripheral blood. This sequence joins TRBV19 and TRBJ2-1; 12 nucleotides match TRBD1. This TCR derives from a man in his fifties or sixties with active or convalescent COVID-19. CDR3 DNA: TGTGCCAGTAGTGGGACAGGGGGCGTGAATGAGCAGTTCTTC. Residues: CASSGTGGVNEQFF.